This passage covers 18 T cell receptor beta chains from one sample sequenced in a study of glioma-infiltrating T cells after dendritic cell vaccination (dated by TCRdb to 2015 to 2016). The library was produced with the immunoSEQ multiplex PCR assay. TCRdb holds this immuneACCESS table with in-frame rearrangements only. Some clones are missing; in checked studies, unresolved V genes explain under half, and the rest has no known cause. This sample gives roughly 56,000 clones in total; about 84% of them show up just once. The ten largest make up roughly 8.8% of the sample. The time point label, read with the paper, signifies: after dendritic cell vaccination, including at tumor progression/relapse. The sequencing here drew on blood, taken after dendritic cell vaccination. These receptors came from a human donor with glioblastoma.

V is TRBV10-1 and J is TRBJ2-3, with 10 bases lining up with TRBD1. Germline CDR1 is WNHNN and CDR2 is SYGVQD (reference sequence). This CDR3 spans 15 amino acids. Germline trimming cut 5 bases from V and 5 bases from J; bases unmatched to any gene: 7. This chain's CDR3 is CASSRGQGSGDTQYF. CDR3 sequence (DNA): TGCGCCAGCAGTAGGGGACAGGGGTCGGGAGATACGCAGTATTTT.

V usage is TRBV25-1 and J usage is TRBJ1-1, with D perhaps TRBD1 (6 bases). The V end lost 3 bases, the J end lost 4 bases, and 12 bases lay between the germline ends. The CDR3 extends over 14 amino acids. Per the germline V gene, CDR1 is MGHDK and CDR2 is SYGVNS. The CDR3, as DNA: TGTGCCAGCAGTGACCCTGGGGGGGCCACTGAAGCTTTCTTT. Its protein is CASSDPGGATEAFF. The full variable domain, completed using reference TRBV25-1 and TRBJ1-1, is EADIYQTPRYLVIGTGKKITLECSQTMGHDKMYWYQQDPGMELHLIHYSYGVNSTEKGDLSSESTVSRIRTEHFPLTLESARPSHTSQYLCASSDPGGATEAFFGQGTRLTVV.

This chain links TRBV11-2 with TRBJ1-1; 8 bases agree with TRBD1. The CDR3 covers 12 residues. CDR1 is SGHAT and CDR2 is FQNNGV in the germline V gene. The V segment lost 1 base and the J segment 9 bases; nucleotides outside the gene matches: 1. The DNA of the CDR3 is TGTGCCAGCAGCTTAGGACAGGGGCAAGCTTTCTTT. It specifies CASSLGQGQAFF.

The rearrangement links TRBV5-1 to TRBJ2-3, with 7 bases identical to TRBD2. Germline values: CDR1 SGHRS, CDR2 YFSETQ. V was clipped by 0 bases and J by 5 bases; unmatched bases: 12. The CDR3 runs to 17 residues. The CDR3 region is CASSLDPGGLVIDTQYF. For the CDR3, the DNA is TGCGCCAGCAGCTTGGACCCCGGTGGACTAGTCATAGATACGCAGTATTTT.

This sequence joins TRBV13 and TRBJ1-1; 9 bases agree with TRBD1. The trim removed 1 base at V and 0 bases at J, leaving 12 bases unmatched. Per the germline V gene, CDR1 is PRHDT and CDR2 is FYEKMQ (reference sequence). The CDR3 is made up of 19 amino acids. The chain's CDR3 is CASSLDDRGELAMNTEAFF. The CDR3, as DNA: TGTGCCAGCAGCTTAGACGACAGGGGGGAGTTGGCGATGAACACTGAAGCTTTCTTT.

J is TRBJ1-4 and V is TRBV19, with D maybe TRBD1 (6 bases). V was clipped by 6 bases and J by 6 bases, with 8 bases between them. The CDR3 is 12 residues long. Looked up from germline, CDR1 is LNHDA and CDR2 is SQIVND (reference sequence). This chain's CDR3 is CASRGTHEKLFF. The CDR3 nucleotides read TGTGCCAGTAGGGGGACACATGAAAAACTGTTTTTT.

The V call is TRBV13, the J call TRBJ1-1; D is unresolved. Germline lookup yields CDR1 PRHDT and CDR2 FYEKMQ (reference sequence). V was pared by 5 bases and J by 0 bases, with 4 bases between. This CDR3 has 12 residues. The CDR3 sequence: CASSTMNTEAFF. CDR3 nucleotide sequence: TGTGCCAGCAGCACAATGAACACTGAAGCTTTCTTT.

A single count supports this clone. Other DNA sequences from this sample encode an identical CDR3 as well. The rearrangement joins TRBV6-6 to TRBJ1-6; D not resolved. From germline, CDR1 is MNHNY and CDR2 SVGAGI (reference sequence). Trimming cost V 0 bases and J 8 bases, with 8 bases left between them. This CDR3 region has 14 residues. The CDR3 DNA sequence: TGTGCCAGCAGTTACTCGATGGCGGATTCACCCCTCCACTTT. Its translation is CASSYSMADSPLHF.

Written as DNA, the CDR3 is TGTGCCAGCAGCCGTCAACTAGCGGGGGGGTCGGAGGATACGCAGTATTTT. Translated, it gives CASSRQLAGGSEDTQYF. The chain employs TRBV5-5 and TRBJ2-3; 13 nucleotides agree with TRBD2. There are 17 residues in the CDR3. The ends lost 4 bases at V and 6 bases at J; junction bases unmatched: 11. Germline assignment: CDR1 SGHKS and CDR2 YYEKEE (reference sequence).

Here the CDR3 reads CASSDWGVLLYTF. CDR3 DNA: TGTGCCAGCAGTGACTGGGGGGTCTTGCTTTACACCTTC. V is TRBV6-4 and J is TRBJ1-2; the D gene is possibly TRBD1 (5 bases). Germline V gene data show CDR1 as MRHNA and CDR2 as SNTAGT. V was clipped by 1 base and J by 11 bases, with 14 bases between them. CDR3 length: 13 residues.

The rearrangement uses TRBV4-3 and TRBJ2-7; 8 nucleotides align to TRBD2. Trimming took 5 bases from V and 2 from J; bases not matched to a gene: 8. The CDR3 has 15 amino acids. Looked up from germline, CDR1 is LGHNA and CDR2 is YSLEER. This chain's CDR3 is CASSSFSGEAYEQYF. CDR3 bases: TGCGCCAGCAGCTCCTTTAGCGGGGAGGCCTACGAGCAGTACTTC.

The V gene is TRBV10-3, the J gene TRBJ1-2, with D possibly TRBD1 on 6 matching bases. Germline values: CDR1 ENHRY, CDR2 SYGVKD. The length of the CDR3 is 12 residues. The V and J ends lost 6 bases and 2 bases respectively, with 7 bases between them. CDR3 amino acids: CAIRGQNYGYTF. The CDR3 bases are TGTGCCATCAGAGGACAGAACTATGGCTACACCTTC.

The chain combines TRBV9 with TRBJ1-1, with 8 bases identical to TRBD1. The V gene end was trimmed by 3 bases and the J gene end by 7 bases; junction bases not matched to a gene: 5. Germline V gives CDR1 SGDLS, CDR2 YYNGEE. The CDR3 totals 13 residues. The CDR3 is CASSAGQANEAFF. The CDR3 region has the DNA TGTGCCAGCAGCGCGGGACAGGCCAATGAAGCTTTCTTT.

With regard to this clone: The same CDR3 arises from other DNA sequences in this sample as well. The V call is TRBV27, the J call TRBJ1-6; a weak D match, TRBD1 (5 bases). CDR1 is MNHEY, CDR2 SMNVEV, per germline (reference sequence). V lost 3 bases and J lost 5, with 14 bases in between. The CDR3 extends over 16 amino acids. CDR3 region: CASSFGRGRDNSPLHF. The CDR3 coding sequence is TGTGCCAGCAGTTTCGGGAGGGGTCGGGATAATTCACCCCTCCACTTT.

The rearrangement uses TRBV30 and TRBJ1-2; 11 nucleotides match TRBD1. V dropped 3 bases and J dropped 8; count of bases not matched to a gene: 11. The V gene's germline CDR1 is GTSNPN and CDR2 SVGIG (reference sequence). The length of the CDR3 is 15 residues. The CDR3 DNA sequence: TGTGCCTGGAGCCGGTCGGGACAGGGGGTGTCGGGCTACACCTTC. This translates into CAWSRSGQGVSGYTF. Filled out from reference TRBV30 and TRBJ1-2, the complete variable domain reads SQTIHQWPATLVQPVGSPLSLECTVEGTSNPNLYWYRQAAGRGLQLLFYSVGIGQISSEVPQNLSASRPQDRQFILSSKKLLLSDSGFYLCAWSRSGQGVSGYTFGSGTRLTVV.

V gene TRBV5-6 combines with J gene TRBJ1-5, with 8 bases that match TRBD1. The germline gives CDR1 SGHDT, CDR2 YYEEEE. J was trimmed by 2 bases and V by 5 bases; bases with no gene match: 6. The CDR3 runs to 15 residues. This chain's CDR3 is CASREQGAGNQPQHF. Here the CDR3 DNA reads TGTGCCAGCAGGGAGCAGGGGGCAGGCAATCAGCCCCAGCATTTT.

CDR3 sequence reads: CASSFSLGTGSYEQYF. DNA for the CDR3: TGTGCCAGCAGTTTCTCCCTGGGGACAGGATCCTACGAGCAGTACTTC. This rearrangement joins TRBV6-5 to TRBJ2-7; 8 bases line up with TRBD1. Unmatched junction bases numbered 9, after V lost 4 bases and J lost 1 base. Germline V gene sequence: CDR1 MNHEY, CDR2 SVGAGI. There are 16 residues in the CDR3.

Notes on this clone: The junction and the germline gene differ at one end; a read error may be behind it. The rearrangement uses TRBV7-7 and TRBJ2-1, with D perhaps matching TRBD2 (6 bases). Germline V gene data show CDR1 as SSHAT and CDR2 as FNYEAQ (reference sequence). CDR3 size: 15 residues. The CDR3 spells CASSLDGGAFNEQFF. For the CDR3, the DNA is TGTGCTAGCAGCCTTGACGGGGGAGCTTTCAATGAGCAGTTCTTC.